The rows below give T cell receptor beta chains drawn from one sample of a study of T cell responses to AZD1222 COVID-19 vaccine. Generated by immunoSEQ multiplex PCR, the TCRdb table keeps only in-frame clones and is missing some. The sample holds 80,000 to 90,000 clones, about nine tenths seen once. The material sequenced was peripheral blood, taken on day 0 of AZD1222 vaccination. Receptor source: an adult in good health. CDR3s leave out the opening cysteine and the closing phenylalanine or tryptophan. D genes are given only for firm matches. The size entry is marked missing in some rows and otherwise reads once, few, many or a size class.

>-|TRBJ1-2|-|TRBV3-1/TRBV3-2
ASSQEGPNGYT
>TRBD1|TRBJ1-5|-|TRBV10-3
AISATGGGYSNQPQH
>-|TRBJ1-2|-|TRBV29-1
SLGPGAGDYGYT
>-|TRBJ2-3|-|TRBV7-2
ASSFRKFPSTDTQY
>TRBD1|TRBJ1-5|-|TRBV7-2
ASSSGQVINQPQH
>TRBD1|TRBJ1-5|-|TRBV11-2
ASSWGQGNNQPQH
>-|TRBJ2-1|-|TRBV24-1
APTERSGYNEQF
>-|TRBJ1-2|few|TRBV4-3
ASSQDDSGYGYT
>-|TRBJ1-3|-|TRBV13
ASSLGRTGNTIY
>-|TRBJ2-2|once|TRBV3-1/TRBV3-2
ASSQGQGITGELF
>-|TRBJ2-1|-|TRBV24-1
ATSDLNEQF
>-|TRBJ2-3|-|TRBV4-2
ASSQTHPDTQY
>-|TRBJ1-1|-|TRBV10-1
ASSESGPEGAF
>TRBD1|TRBJ1-5|-|TRBV19
ASQVFGTGSLGQPQH
>-|TRBJ1-2|-|TRBV29-1
SVEEVGGNYGYT
>-|TRBJ2-3|-|TRBV6-2/TRBV6-3
ASSYESDTQY
>-|TRBJ1-5|-|TRBV6-6
ASSRDTHSNQPQH